This TCR beta chain was recorded in a study of shared clonotypes between healthy human individuals. Whole-study results and caveats: Larger estimated richness was generally recorded for naive subsets relative to memory subsets. The study found about 5% of naive CD4 clonotypes shared across four donors.

TCRdb's copy holds only in-frame clones and misses some; the assay was immunoSEQ multiplex PCR. Seen here are some 1,400,000 clones, roughly 96% observed once, and the top ten hold 1.2%. The sample holds one count of this clone. The target antigen is unknown. Other DNA sequences in this sample translate to the same CDR3. Looked up from germline, CDR1 is MDHEN and CDR2 is SYDVKM. Trimming shortened V by 1 base and J by 1 base, and 6 bases separated the two germline ends. The CDR3 sequence is 14 residues long. V usage is TRBV28 and J usage is TRBJ2-3; D not certain. This TCR was recovered from a man aged 25-45 years in good health. The material sequenced was naive CD4+ T cells sorted from blood. Subset described: CD45RA+ positively selected. In nucleotides, the CDR3 is TGTGCCAGCAGTTTATCGCGAGGCACAGATACGCAGTATTTT. It is translated as CASSLSRGTDTQYF.